The source of this T cell receptor (beta chain) is a study of blood T cell repertoires in COVID-19. Overall study: Acute and convalescent COVID-19 samples came from the United States, Italy and Spain. T cells, B-cell-depleted T cells, or PBMCs provided the cDNA or gDNA that served as material.

With 4 bases removed from V and 13 bases from J, the gap between germline ends came to 17 bases. This CDR3 comprises 12 residues. CDR1 is SQVTM and CDR2 is ANQGSEA in the germline V gene. This clone was detected only a few times. Per the original methods: Amplifying reference gene primers gave estimates of nucleated cell counts. The table came from immunoSEQ multiplex PCR; TCRdb's copy has only in-frame clones and leaves some out. That table supplies the V and J calls and clone size; D and trimming were determined from the DNA. The data contain about 140,000 clones, 80% to 85% of them singletons. Input material: peripheral blood. The sequence was obtained from a human donor in a cohort sampled during active COVID-19. The genes are TRBV29-1 and TRBJ2-1, with D possibly matching TRBD2 (5 bases). DNA of the CDR3: TGCAGCGTTGGGGAGATCAACCTTGACCAGTTCTTC. It encodes CSVGEINLDQFF.